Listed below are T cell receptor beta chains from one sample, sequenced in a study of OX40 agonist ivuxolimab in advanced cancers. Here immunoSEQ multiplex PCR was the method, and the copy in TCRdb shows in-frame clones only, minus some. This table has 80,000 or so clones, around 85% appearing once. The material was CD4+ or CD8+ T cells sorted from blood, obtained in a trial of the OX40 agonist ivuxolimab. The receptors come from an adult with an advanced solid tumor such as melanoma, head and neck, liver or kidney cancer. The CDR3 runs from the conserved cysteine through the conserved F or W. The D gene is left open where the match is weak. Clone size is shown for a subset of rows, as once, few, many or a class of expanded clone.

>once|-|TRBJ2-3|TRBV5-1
CASGRQTPRDTQYF
TGCGCCAGCGGGAGACAGACCCCACGAGATACGCAGTATTTT
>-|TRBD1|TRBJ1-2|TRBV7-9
CASSFGTGVGYTF
TGTGCCAGCAGCTTCGGGACAGGGGTAGGCTACACCTTC
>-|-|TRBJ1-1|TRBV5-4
CASSPVRWGTMNTEAFF
TGTGCCAGCAGCCCCGTTCGGTGGGGGACCATGAACACTGAAGCTTTCTTT
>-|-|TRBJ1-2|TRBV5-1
CASSSTVPGNYGYTF
TGCGCCAGCAGCTCCACGGTCCCGGGGAACTATGGCTACACCTTC
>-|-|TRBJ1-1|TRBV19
CASSIEGQNTEAFF
TGTGCCAGTAGTATAGAGGGACAGAACACTGAAGCTTTCTTT
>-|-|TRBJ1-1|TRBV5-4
CASSLAAGWSTEAFF
TGTGCCAGCAGCTTGGCCGCGGGGTGGAGCACTGAAGCTTTCTTT
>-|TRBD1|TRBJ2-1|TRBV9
CASSAGTGAYNEQFF
TGTGCCAGCAGCGCCGGGACAGGGGCCTACAATGAGCAGTTCTTC
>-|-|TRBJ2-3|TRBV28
CASSPPRAGLVTDTQYF
TGTGCCAGCAGTCCGCCCCGAGCGGGCCTCGTCACAGATACGCAGTATTTT
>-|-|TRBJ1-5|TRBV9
CASSLYSNQPQHF
TGTGCCAGCAGCTTGTATAGCAATCAGCCCCAGCATTTT
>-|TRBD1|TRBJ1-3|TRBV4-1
CASSLILLTGMTGNTIYF
TGCGCCAGCAGCCTTATCCTCCTGACAGGGATGACTGGAAACACCATATATTTT
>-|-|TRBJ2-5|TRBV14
CASSPGRTQETQYF
TGTGCCAGCAGCCCAGGACGGACCCAAGAGACCCAGTACTTC
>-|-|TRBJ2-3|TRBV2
CASSEDRGTDTQYF
TGTGCCAGCAGTGAAGATAGGGGGACAGATACGCAGTATTTT
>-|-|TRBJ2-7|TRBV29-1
CSVEGSSSYEQYF
TGCAGCGTTGAAGGCAGCAGCTCCTACGAGCAGTACTTC
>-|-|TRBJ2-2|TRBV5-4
CASSLDGSIAGELFF
TGTGCCAGCAGCTTGGATGGGTCGATCGCCGGGGAGCTGTTTTTT
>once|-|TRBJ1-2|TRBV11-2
CASSQAGGNPYQGYTF
TGTGCCAGCAGTCAGGCGGGGGGAAATCCCTATCAGGGCTACACCTTC
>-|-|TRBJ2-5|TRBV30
CAWSIGGRETQYF
TGTGCCTGGAGTATTGGGGGCAGAGAGACCCAGTACTTC
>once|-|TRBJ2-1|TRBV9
CASSVILDNPSQFF
TGTGCCAGCAGCGTAATCCTGGACAACCCGTCGCAGTTCTTC
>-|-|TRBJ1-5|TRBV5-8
CASTSPGPQGNQPQHF
TGTGCCAGCACCTCCCCGGGACCACAGGGCAATCAGCCCCAGCATTTT
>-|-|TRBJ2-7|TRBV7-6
CASSPVYGADLKSSYEQYF
TGTGCCAGCAGCCCCGTATATGGGGCCGATCTTAAAAGCTCCTACGAGCAGTACTTC
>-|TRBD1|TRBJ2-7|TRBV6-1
CASDLRDRVHEQYF
TGTGCCAGTGACTTACGGGACAGGGTTCACGAGCAGTACTTC
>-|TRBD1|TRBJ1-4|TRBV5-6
CASSLGQGIGANEKLFF
TGTGCCAGCAGCTTGGGACAGGGGATCGGGGCTAATGAAAAACTGTTTTTT
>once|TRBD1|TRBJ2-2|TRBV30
CAWGLGQFTGELFF
TGTGCCTGGGGCCTGGGACAGTTCACCGGGGAGCTGTTTTTT
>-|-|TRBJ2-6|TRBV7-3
CASSLQGTGANVLTF
TGTGCCAGCAGCTTACAGGGAACTGGGGCCAACGTCCTGACTTTC
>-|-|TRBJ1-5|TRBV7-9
CASSSWNQPQHF
TGTGCCAGCAGCTCCTGGAATCAGCCCCAGCATTTT
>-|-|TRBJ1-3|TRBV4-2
CASSQDRNTIYF
TGTGCCAGCAGCCAAGACCGGAACACCATATATTTT
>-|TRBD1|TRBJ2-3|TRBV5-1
CASSLAGGTGADTQYF
TGCGCCAGCAGCTTGGCCGGAGGGACAGGGGCAGATACGCAGTATTTT
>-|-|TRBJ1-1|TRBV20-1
CSARGDTEAFF
TGCAGTGCTAGAGGGGACACTGAAGCTTTCTTT
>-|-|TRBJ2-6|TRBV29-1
CSVEYPSGANVLTF
TGCAGCGTTGAGTACCCCTCTGGGGCCAACGTCCTGACTTTC
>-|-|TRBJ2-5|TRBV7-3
CASSFGYQETQYF
TGTGCCAGCAGCTTTGGGTACCAAGAGACCCAGTACTTC
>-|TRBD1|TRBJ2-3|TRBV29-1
CSAAAATGSTDTQYF
TGCAGCGCCGCCGCGGCGACAGGGAGCACAGATACGCAGTATTTT
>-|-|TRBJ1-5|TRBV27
CASSHWGEISNQPQHF
TGTGCCAGCAGTCATTGGGGGGAGATTAGCAATCAGCCCCAGCATTTT
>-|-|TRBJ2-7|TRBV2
CASSGAYEQYF
TGTGCCAGCTCCGGCGCCTACGAGCAGTACTTC
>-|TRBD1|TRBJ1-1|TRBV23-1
CASSHPDRGGRTTEAFF
TGCGCCAGCAGTCACCCTGACAGGGGGGGGAGAACCACTGAAGCTTTCTTT
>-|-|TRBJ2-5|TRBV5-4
CASRSRERGTQYF
TGTGCCAGCAGGTCAAGGGAAAGGGGGACCCAGTACTTC
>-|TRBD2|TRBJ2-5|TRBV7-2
CASSLRAGDEETQYF
TGTGCCAGCAGCTTGAGGGCGGGGGACGAAGAGACCCAGTACTTC
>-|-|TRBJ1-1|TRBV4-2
CASSQSRTTEAFF
TGTGCCAGCAGCCAATCTAGGACGACTGAAGCTTTCTTT
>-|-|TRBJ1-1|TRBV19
CASSIQEGNTEAFF
TGTGCCAGTAGTATACAGGAGGGGAACACTGAAGCTTTCTTT
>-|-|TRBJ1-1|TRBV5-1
CASSGVGTEAFF
TGCGCCAGCAGCGGGGTAGGAACTGAAGCTTTCTTT
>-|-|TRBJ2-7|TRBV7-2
CASSIGTALGEQYF
TGTGCCAGCAGCATCGGGACGGCCTTGGGCGAGCAGTACTTC
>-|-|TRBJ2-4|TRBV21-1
CASSKAAPGSKNIQYF
TGTGCCAGCAGCAAAGCGGCTCCGGGATCCAAAAACATTCAGTACTTC
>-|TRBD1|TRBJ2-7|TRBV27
CASRVGTGGLYEQYF
TGTGCCAGCAGGGTAGGGACAGGGGGTCTTTACGAGCAGTACTTC
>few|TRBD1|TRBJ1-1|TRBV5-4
CASSLVGDSTEAFF
TGTGCCAGCAGCTTGGTCGGGGACAGCACTGAAGCTTTCTTT
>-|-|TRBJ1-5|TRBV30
CAWKKGQPQHF
TGTGCCTGGAAAAAAGGCCAGCCCCAGCATTTT
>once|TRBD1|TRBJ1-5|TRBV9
CASGQAVGQPQHF
TGTGCCAGCGGACAGGCTGTGGGGCAGCCCCAGCATTTT
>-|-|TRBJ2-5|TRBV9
CASSEDFGGASKETQYF
TGTGCCAGCAGCGAAGACTTTGGAGGTGCCAGCAAAGAGACCCAGTACTTC
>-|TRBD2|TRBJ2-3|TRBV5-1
CASSFSGGSTDTQYF
TGCGCCAGCAGCTTCAGCGGGGGTAGCACAGATACGCAGTATTTT
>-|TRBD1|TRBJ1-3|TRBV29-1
CSVGTGHSGNTIYF
TGCAGCGTGGGGACAGGCCACTCTGGAAACACCATATATTTT
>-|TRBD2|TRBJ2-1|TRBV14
CASSSPGLASHEQFF
TGTGCCAGCAGTTCACCGGGACTAGCGTCCCATGAGCAGTTCTTC
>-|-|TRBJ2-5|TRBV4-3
CASSPSWAGGAQYF
TGCGCCAGCAGCCCCTCTTGGGCAGGAGGGGCCCAGTACTTC
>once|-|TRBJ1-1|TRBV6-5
CASSYTRDPGAEAFF
TGTGCCAGCAGTTACACTAGGGATCCCGGGGCTGAAGCTTTCTTT
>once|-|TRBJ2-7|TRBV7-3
CASSLAQAGEQYF
TGTGCCAGCAGCTTAGCACAGGCCGGCGAGCAGTACTTC
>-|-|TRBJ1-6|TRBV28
CASSPLTGHRSPLHF
TGTGCCAGCAGTCCCCTCACAGGGCATCGGTCACCCCTCCACTTT
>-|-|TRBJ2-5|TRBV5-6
CASSLTGWETQYF
TGTGCCAGCAGCTTGACGGGTTGGGAGACCCAGTACTTC
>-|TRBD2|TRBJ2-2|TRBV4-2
CASSRGLAGITGELFF
TGTGCCAGCAGCCGAGGACTAGCGGGGATCACCGGGGAGCTGTTTTTT